This entry lists 14 T cell receptor beta chains sequenced from one sample in a study of cytomegalovirus exposure and HLA in healthy donors. Use of 60 Vbeta and 13 Jbeta primers characterized the PCR. The table came from immunoSEQ multiplex PCR; TCRdb's copy has only in-frame clones and leaves some out. The sample has some 200,000 clones, over 75% seen once. Specimen: PBMCs. These receptor sequences come from a man aged 40-49 years in good health and CMV-seropositive.

A single count supports this clone. V is TRBV9 and J is TRBJ2-1; tentative D call: TRBD2 (6 bases). V was pared by 0 bases and J by 6 bases, with 13 bases between. The germline CDR1 and CDR2 sequences are SGDLS and YYNGEE. CDR3 length: 15 residues. As DNA, the CDR3 is TGTGCCAGCAGCGTAGCACTAGCTCGGGTCAATGAGCAGTTCTTC. Its protein product is CASSVALARVNEQFF.

The CDR3 sequence: CASSLLPDFSYEQYF. The CDR3 DNA reads as TGTGCCAGCAGCCTCCTCCCCGACTTCTCCTACGAGCAGTACTTC. The V gene is TRBV13, the J gene TRBJ2-7; D is unresolved. There are 15 residues in the CDR3. The ends were cut back, 5 bases at V and 0 bases at J, with 14 bases in the middle. CDR1 PRHDT and CDR2 FYEKMQ come from the germline V gene (reference sequence).

The V gene is TRBV14, the J gene TRBJ2-3; TRBD2 matches at 7 bases. The CDR3 has 14 amino acids. V was pared by 6 bases and J by 6 bases, with 9 bases of the junction left unmatched. In germline, CDR1 is SGHDN, CDR2 FVKESK. The CDR3 here is CASRRTRLADTQYF. In DNA form, the CDR3 reads TGTGCCAGCAGGAGGACTAGATTGGCGGATACGCAGTATTTT.

The chain carries TRBV19 and TRBJ2-5; 9 bases match TRBD1. Germline lookup yields CDR1 LNHDA and CDR2 SQIVND (reference sequence). Trimming at V came to 5 bases and at J to 3 bases, leaving 10 bases not matched to a gene. The CDR3 sequence is 16 residues long. The CDR3 bases are TGTGCCAGTAGTGCACGGGACAGGGCCCTCAAAGAGACCCAGTACTTC. Translated: CASSARDRALKETQYF. Variable domain in full (rest from reference TRBV19 and TRBJ2-5): DGGITQSPKYLFRKEGQNVTLSCEQNLNHDAMYWYRQDPGQGLRLIYYSQIVNDFQKGDIAEGYSVSREKKESFPLTVTSAQKNPTAFYLCASSARDRALKETQYFGPGTRLLVL.

V gene TRBV9 combines with J gene TRBJ1-3; perhaps TRBD1 as D (6 bases). The CDR3 runs 13 residues. Germline values: CDR1 SGDLS, CDR2 YYNGEE. Trimming took 3 bases from V and 3 from J, leaving 7 bases between them. CDR3 amino acids: CASSAGVGNTIYF. As DNA, the CDR3 is TGTGCCAGCAGCGCAGGGGTTGGAAACACCATATATTTT.

The V gene is TRBV5-1, the J gene TRBJ2-5; perhaps TRBD2 as D (6 bases). This CDR3 comprises 15 residues. V lost 4 bases and J 2 bases, leaving 15 bases between the germline ends. Germline V gene lookup returns CDR1 SGHRS and CDR2 YFSETQ. The CDR3 DNA is TGCGCCAGCAGCCTGGGGCTAGCGTCGCAAGAGACCCAGTACTTC. It specifies CASSLGLASQETQYF. Full variable domain (remainder filled in from reference TRBV5-1 and TRBJ2-5): KAGVTQTPRYLIKTRGQQVTLSCSPISGHRSVSWYQQTPGQGLQFLFEYFSETQRNKGNFPGRFSGRQFSNSRSEMNVSTLELGDSALYLCASSLGLASQETQYFGPGTRLLVL.

V and J are TRBV7-8 and TRBJ2-7; 10 nucleotides agree with TRBD1. This CDR3 contains 15 residues. Losses at the gene ends were 4 bases for V and 2 bases for J; bases not matched to a gene: 5. From germline, CDR1 is SGHVS and CDR2 FQNEAQ. This CDR3 is CASSSDGQGAYEQYF. CDR3 DNA sequence: TGTGCCAGCAGCTCCGACGGACAGGGGGCCTACGAGCAGTACTTC.

The chain combines TRBV6-5 with TRBJ2-1; 10 bases map to TRBD2. The CDR3 loop spans 16 amino acids. Germline V CDR1 and CDR2: MNHEY, SVGAGI. The V gene end was trimmed by 0 bases and the J gene end by 6 bases; junction bases not matched to a gene: 5. The CDR3 sequence: CASSYSSLAGVNEQFF. The CDR3 DNA sequence: TGTGCCAGCAGTTACTCGAGTCTAGCGGGGGTCAATGAGCAGTTCTTC.

The chain recombines TRBV4-2 with TRBJ2-5; 14 bases align to TRBD2. Germline trimming cut 4 bases from V and 7 bases from J; bases unmatched to any gene: 5. The germline V gene has CDR1 LGHNA and CDR2 YNFKEQ. CDR3 length: 15 amino acids. This CDR3 is CASSRLAGGPRTQYF. The CDR3 DNA reads as TGTGCCAGCAGCCGACTAGCGGGGGGGCCGCGGACCCAGTACTTC.

The chain links TRBV4-2 to TRBJ2-5; 8 bases fit TRBD1. The V gene's germline CDR1 is LGHNA and CDR2 YNFKEQ. V lost 1 base to trimming and J lost 5 bases; unmatched junction nucleotides: 3. This CDR3 has 14 amino acids. The CDR3 loop reads CASSQVDRGETQYF. CDR3 bases: TGTGCCAGCAGCCAAGTTGACAGGGGTGAGACCCAGTACTTC.

This clone was observed a few times. The J gene is TRBJ2-1, the V gene TRBV7-9, with D perhaps TRBD1 (6 bases). Looked up from germline, CDR1 is SEHNR and CDR2 is FQNEAQ (reference sequence). The CDR3 contains 18 residues. Deletions cut 5 bases from V and 0 bases from J, with 20 bases between. CDR3 protein: CASSGGDGGRSSYNEQFF. The CDR3 DNA sequence: TGTGCCAGCAGCGGTGGAGATGGGGGCCGCAGCTCCTACAATGAGCAGTTCTTC.

The V gene is TRBV28, the J gene TRBJ2-3; D may be TRBD2 (5 bases). CDR1 MDHEN and CDR2 SYDVKM come from the germline V gene. CDR3 length: 15 amino acids. The V and J ends lost 3 bases and 1 base respectively, with 11 bases between them. The DNA for the CDR3 is TGTGCCAGCAGTTTTCCCACCGGGGGCACAGATACGCAGTATTTT. This translates into CASSFPTGGTDTQYF.

This chain connects TRBV9 to TRBJ1-1; 7 bases match TRBD1. This CDR3 comprises 13 residues. Germline assignment: CDR1 SGDLS and CDR2 YYNGEE. J lost 11 bases, V lost 0 bases, and 7 bases had no gene match. CDR3 region: CASSVDMRQGAFF. In DNA, the CDR3 is TGTGCCAGCAGCGTAGACATGAGACAGGGTGCTTTCTTT.

The CDR3 DNA is TGTGCCAGTAGTGTGCAGGTGTGGAAGACTGAAGCTTTCTTT. This encodes CASSVQVWKTEAFF. V and J are TRBV19 and TRBJ1-1; no clear D. The germline V gene has CDR1 LNHDA and CDR2 SQIVND (reference sequence). V shed 5 bases and J shed 5 bases, with 15 bases lying between them. This CDR3 has 14 amino acids.